Listed here is a single T cell receptor beta chain. Its specificity is not known. Possible read error: a much larger clone is one base away. This sample stems from a study of regulatory T cells in long-lasting Graves disease. Notes on the study in general: Thyroid tissue was not studied; only peripheral blood was.

Arm-PCR with iRepertoire HTBI primers amplified the CDR3 regions for these TCR beta libraries. TCRdb re-called the multiplex PCR reads through MiXCR, storing one row per CDR3 protein. In the table there are over 500,000 distinct CDR3 sequences, roughly 16% of which are singletons. Time point denoted: newly diagnosed GD, antithyroid drugs for less than 3 months. The TCR library used RNA extracted from PBMCs. Germline V CDR1 and CDR2: LGHDT, YNNKEL (reference sequence). V lost 3 bases and J 5 bases, leaving 7 bases between the germline ends. The CDR3 covers 12 residues. This same sample was also taken into another study, of T cells in Graves' hyperthyroidism and ophthalmopathy.

The J gene is TRBJ1-1, the V gene TRBV3-1; D unclear. Sequences were derived from peripheral blood mononuclear cells (PBMCs), sampled at new diagnosis, from a patient treated with antithyroid drugs. This receptor was obtained from a man younger than 35 with Graves disease. CDR3: CASSHGVTEAFF. The CDR3 bases are TGTGCCAGCAGCCATGGGGTGACTGAAGCTTTCTTT.